The 5 T cell receptor beta chains presented below share a single source sample, sequenced in a study of identical twins. Using its own MiXCR run on the 5' RACE reads, TCRdb lists one record per CDR3 protein. The repertoire holds roughly 250,000 distinct CDR3 sequences, with over 13% as singletons. Sequencing used memory (CD45RO+) T cells sorted from blood. These receptors were collected from a woman between 18 and 29 years old in good health.

This clonotype came up a few times. The genes are TRBV21-1 and TRBJ2-7; TRBD1 is taken as the D call from the table, unchecked against the DNA. TRBV21-1 is recorded as a pseudogene. The CDR3 loop spans 12 amino acids. CDR3 sequence (DNA): TGTGCCAGCAGCCAACAGGGGTGCGAGCAGTACTTC. Translation: CASSQQGCEQYF.

J is TRBJ2-5 and V is TRBV28, with 9 bases lining up with TRBD2. CDR3 length: 13 amino acids. Trimming took 8 bases from V and 7 from J; bases not matched to a gene: 8. From germline, CDR1 is MDHEN and CDR2 SYDVKM. In nucleotides, the CDR3 is TGTGCCAGCGTTGGCGGGGGGGAGGCGACCCAGTACTTC. The encoded protein is CASVGGGEATQYF. The full variable domain, in which reference TRBV28 and TRBJ2-5 provide the parts outside the CDR3, is DVKVTQSSRYLVKRTGEKVFLECVQDMDHENMFWYRQDPGLGLRLIYFSYDVKMKEKGDIPEGYSVSREKKERFSLILESASTNQTSMYLCASVGGGEATQYFGPGTRLLVL.

V usage is TRBV4-2 and J usage is TRBJ2-3; 10 bases fit TRBD1. CDR1 and CDR2 from the germline V gene are LGHNA and YNFKEQ. The CDR3 is 15 amino acids. J lost 2 bases, V lost 4 bases, and 3 bases had no gene match. DNA for the CDR3: TGTGCCAGCAGCCCGGGACAGGGGCCCACAGATACGCAGTATTTT. As protein: CASSPGQGPTDTQYF.

In this sample, this clonotype turned up a few times. This chain uses TRBV21-1 with TRBJ1-2; TRBD1 is taken as the D call from the table, unchecked against the DNA. TRBV21-1 represents a pseudogene. The length of the CDR3 is 18 residues. The CDR3 DNA follows: TGTGCCAGCAGCAAAGAAGAGACAGGGGGCGAATCTAACTATGGCTACACCTTC. Translated: CASSKEETGGESNYGYTF.

This clonotype was counted between two and nine times. The genes are TRBV5-4 and TRBJ2-2; 8 nucleotides align to TRBD1. CDR3 length: 13 amino acids. Germline CDR1 and CDR2: SGHNT and YYREEE (reference sequence). V shed 6 bases and J 6 bases; nucleotides not matched to a gene: 4. The CDR3 region has the DNA TGTGCCAGCAAGACAGGGGACTCCGGGGAGCTGTTTTTT. This sequence encodes CASKTGDSGELFF. Combining the CDR3 with reference TRBV5-4 and TRBJ2-2 gives the whole variable domain ETGVTQSPTHLIKTRGQQVTLRCSSQSGHNTVSWYQQALGQGPQFIFQYYREEENGRGNFPPRFSGLQFPNYSSELNVNALELDDSALYLCASKTGDSGELFFGEGSRLTVL.